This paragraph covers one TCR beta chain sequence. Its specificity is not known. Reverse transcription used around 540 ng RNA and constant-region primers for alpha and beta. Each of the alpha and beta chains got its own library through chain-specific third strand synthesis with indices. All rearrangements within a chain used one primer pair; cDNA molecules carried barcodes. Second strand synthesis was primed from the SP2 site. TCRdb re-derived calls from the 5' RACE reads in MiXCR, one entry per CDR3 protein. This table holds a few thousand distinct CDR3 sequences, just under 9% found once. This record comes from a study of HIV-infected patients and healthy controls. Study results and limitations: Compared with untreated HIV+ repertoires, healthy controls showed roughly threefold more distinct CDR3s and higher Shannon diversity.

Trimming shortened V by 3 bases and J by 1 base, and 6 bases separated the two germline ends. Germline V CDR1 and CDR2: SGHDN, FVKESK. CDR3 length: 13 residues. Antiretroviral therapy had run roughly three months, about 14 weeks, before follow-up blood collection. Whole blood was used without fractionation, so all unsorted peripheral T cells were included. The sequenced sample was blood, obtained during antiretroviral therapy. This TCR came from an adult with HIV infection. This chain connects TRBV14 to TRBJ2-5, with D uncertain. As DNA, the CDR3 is TGTGCCAGCAGCCACCAGATCCAAGAGACCCAGTACTTC. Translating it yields CASSHQIQETQYF.